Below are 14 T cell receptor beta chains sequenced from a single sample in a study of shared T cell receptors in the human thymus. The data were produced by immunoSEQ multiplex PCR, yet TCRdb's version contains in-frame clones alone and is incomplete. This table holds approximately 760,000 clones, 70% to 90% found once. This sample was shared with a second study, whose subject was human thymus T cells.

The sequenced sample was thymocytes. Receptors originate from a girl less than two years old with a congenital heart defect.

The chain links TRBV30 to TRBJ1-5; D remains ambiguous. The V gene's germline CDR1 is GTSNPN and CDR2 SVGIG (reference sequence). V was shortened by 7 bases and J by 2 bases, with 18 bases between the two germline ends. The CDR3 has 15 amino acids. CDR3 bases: TGTGCCTCCCGCCCGGAGGGTTGGGGCAATCAGCCCCAGCATTTT. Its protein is CASRPEGWGNQPQHF.

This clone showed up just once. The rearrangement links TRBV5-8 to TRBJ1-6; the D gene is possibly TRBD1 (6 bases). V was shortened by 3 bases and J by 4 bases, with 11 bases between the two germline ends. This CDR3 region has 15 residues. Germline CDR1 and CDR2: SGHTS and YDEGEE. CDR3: CASSSRTVYNSPLHF. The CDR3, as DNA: TGTGCCAGCAGCTCGCGGACAGTATATAATTCACCCCTCCACTTT.

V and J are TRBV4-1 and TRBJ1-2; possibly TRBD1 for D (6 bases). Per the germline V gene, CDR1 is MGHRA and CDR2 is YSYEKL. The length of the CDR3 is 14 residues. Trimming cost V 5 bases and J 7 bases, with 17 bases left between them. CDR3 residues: CASSERAGAVGYTF. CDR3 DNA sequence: TGCGCCAGCAGCGAAAGGGCAGGGGCGGTTGGCTACACCTTC.

DNA for the CDR3: TGTGCCAGCAGTTACTGGGGGGACGGGTACACTGAAGCTTTCTTT. This codes for CASSYWGDGYTEAFF. The genes are TRBV6-5 and TRBJ1-1; D is perhaps TRBD1 (5 bases). The V and J ends lost 1 base and 3 bases respectively, with 12 bases between them. The germline CDR1 and CDR2 sequences are MNHEY and SVGAGI. This CDR3 comprises 15 residues.

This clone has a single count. The CDR3 here is CASSPTGDLAKNIQYF. The CDR3 DNA is TGTGCCAGCTCACCGACAGGGGATTTAGCCAAAAACATTCAGTACTTC. The J gene is TRBJ2-4, the V gene TRBV18; 8 nucleotides match TRBD1. Unmatched junction bases numbered 4, after V lost 3 bases and J lost 0 bases. The V gene's germline CDR1 is KGHSH and CDR2 LQKENI. The CDR3 loop spans 16 amino acids. The variable domain in full, with the rest retrieved from reference TRBV18 and TRBJ2-4, is NAGVMQNPRHLVRRRGQEARLRCSPMKGHSHVYWYRQLPEEGLKFMVYLQKENIIDESGMPKERFSAEFPKEGPSILRIQQVVRGDSAAYFCASSPTGDLAKNIQYFGAGTRLSVL.

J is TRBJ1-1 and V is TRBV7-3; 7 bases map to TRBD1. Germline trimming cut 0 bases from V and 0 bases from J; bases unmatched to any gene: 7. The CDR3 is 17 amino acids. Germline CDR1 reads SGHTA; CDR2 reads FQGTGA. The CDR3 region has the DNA TGTGCCAGCAGCTTAACGCCGCAGGGGGTCATGAACACTGAAGCTTTCTTT. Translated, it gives CASSLTPQGVMNTEAFF.

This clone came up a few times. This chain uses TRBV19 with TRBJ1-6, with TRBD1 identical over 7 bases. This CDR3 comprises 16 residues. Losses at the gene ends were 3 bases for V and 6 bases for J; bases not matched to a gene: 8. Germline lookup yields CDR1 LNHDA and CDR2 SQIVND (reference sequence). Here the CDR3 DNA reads TGTGCCAGTAGTATTGACGGACAGGCCAGTAATTCACCCCTCCACTTT. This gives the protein CASSIDGQASNSPLHF.

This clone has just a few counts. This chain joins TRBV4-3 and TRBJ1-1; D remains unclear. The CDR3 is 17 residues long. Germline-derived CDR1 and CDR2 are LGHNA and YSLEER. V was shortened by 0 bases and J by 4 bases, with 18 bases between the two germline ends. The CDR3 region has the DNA TGCGCCAGCAGCCAAGATTTGTCACCGGCCGGCGGCACTGAAGCTTTCTTT. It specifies CASSQDLSPAGGTEAFF.

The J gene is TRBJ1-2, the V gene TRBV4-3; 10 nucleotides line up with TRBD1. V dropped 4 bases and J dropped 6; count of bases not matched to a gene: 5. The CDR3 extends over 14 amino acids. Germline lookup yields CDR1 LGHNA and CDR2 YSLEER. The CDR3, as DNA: TGCGCCAGCAGCCCCTTGACAGGGGGCGATGGCTACACCTTC. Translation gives CASSPLTGGDGYTF.

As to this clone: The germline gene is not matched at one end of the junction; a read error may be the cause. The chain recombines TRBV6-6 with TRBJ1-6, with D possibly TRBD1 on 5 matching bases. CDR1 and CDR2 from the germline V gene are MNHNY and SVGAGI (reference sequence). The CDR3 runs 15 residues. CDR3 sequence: CACRDRNRGNSPLHF. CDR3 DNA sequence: TGTGCCTGCAGGGATCGCAATAGGGGTAATTCACCCCTCCACTTT.

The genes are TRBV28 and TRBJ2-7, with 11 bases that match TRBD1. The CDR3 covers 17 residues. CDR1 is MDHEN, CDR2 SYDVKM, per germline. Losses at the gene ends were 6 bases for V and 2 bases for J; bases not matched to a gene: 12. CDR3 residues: CASSDEPRTGGPYEQYF. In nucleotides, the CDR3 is TGTGCCAGCAGCGACGAACCTCGGACAGGGGGCCCCTACGAGCAGTACTTC.

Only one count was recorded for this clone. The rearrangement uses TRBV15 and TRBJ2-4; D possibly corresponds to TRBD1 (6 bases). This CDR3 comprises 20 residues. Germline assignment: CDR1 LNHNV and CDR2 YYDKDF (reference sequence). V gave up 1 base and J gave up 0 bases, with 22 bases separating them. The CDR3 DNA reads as TGTGCCACCAGCAGAGGAAATATTCTTGGGGGCGGACTAGCCAAAAACATTCAGTACTTC. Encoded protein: CATSRGNILGGGLAKNIQYF.

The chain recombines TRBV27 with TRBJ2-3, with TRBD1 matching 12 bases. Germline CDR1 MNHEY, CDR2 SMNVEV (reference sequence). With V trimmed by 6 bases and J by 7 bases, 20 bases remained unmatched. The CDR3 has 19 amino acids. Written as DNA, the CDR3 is TGTGCCAGCAGCGTCAACGCCGAGGGACAGGGGGCCGGGGGAAATACGCAGTATTTT. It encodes CASSVNAEGQGAGGNTQYF.

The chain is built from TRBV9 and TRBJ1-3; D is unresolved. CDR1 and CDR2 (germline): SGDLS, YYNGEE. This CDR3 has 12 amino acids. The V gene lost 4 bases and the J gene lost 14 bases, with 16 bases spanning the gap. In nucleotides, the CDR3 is TGTGCCAGCAGCCCTCAGAACGTATTTTTATATTTT. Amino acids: CASSPQNVFLYF. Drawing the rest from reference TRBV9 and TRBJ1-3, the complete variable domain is DSGVTQTPKHLITATGQRVTLRCSPRSGDLSVYWYQQSLDQGLQFLIQYYNGEERAKGNILERFSAQQFPDLHSELNLSSLELGDSALYFCASSPQNVFLYFGEGSWLTVV.